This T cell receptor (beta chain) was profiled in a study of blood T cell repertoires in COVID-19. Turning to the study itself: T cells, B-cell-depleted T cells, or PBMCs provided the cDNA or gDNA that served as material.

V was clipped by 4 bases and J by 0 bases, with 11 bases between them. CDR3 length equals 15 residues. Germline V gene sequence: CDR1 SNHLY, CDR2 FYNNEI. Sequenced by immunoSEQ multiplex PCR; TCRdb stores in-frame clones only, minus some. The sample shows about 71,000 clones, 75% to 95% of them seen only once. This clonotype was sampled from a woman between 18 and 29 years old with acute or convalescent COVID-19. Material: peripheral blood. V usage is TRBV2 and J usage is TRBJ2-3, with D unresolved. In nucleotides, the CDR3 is TGTGCCAGCAGTGGTCAGGCCCTAAGCACAGATACGCAGTATTTT. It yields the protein CASSGQALSTDTQYF.